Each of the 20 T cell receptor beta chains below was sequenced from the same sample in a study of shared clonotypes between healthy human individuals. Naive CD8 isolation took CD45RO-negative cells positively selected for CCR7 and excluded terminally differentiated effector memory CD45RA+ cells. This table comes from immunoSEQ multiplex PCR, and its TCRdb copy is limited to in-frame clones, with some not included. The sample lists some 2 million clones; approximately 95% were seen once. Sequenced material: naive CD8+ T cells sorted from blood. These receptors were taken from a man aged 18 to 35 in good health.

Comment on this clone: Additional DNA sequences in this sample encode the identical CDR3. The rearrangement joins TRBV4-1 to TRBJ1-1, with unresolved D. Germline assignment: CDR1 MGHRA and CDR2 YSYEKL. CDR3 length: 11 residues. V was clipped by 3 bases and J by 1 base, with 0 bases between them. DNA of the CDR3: TGCGCCAGCAGCCAGAACACTGAAGCTTTCTTT. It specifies CASSQNTEAFF.

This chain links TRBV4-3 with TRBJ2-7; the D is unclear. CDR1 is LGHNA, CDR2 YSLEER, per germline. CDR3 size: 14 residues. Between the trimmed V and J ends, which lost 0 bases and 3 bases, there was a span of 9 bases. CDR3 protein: CASSQETSIYEQYF. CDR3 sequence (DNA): TGCGCCAGCAGCCAAGAAACAAGCATCTACGAGCAGTACTTC.

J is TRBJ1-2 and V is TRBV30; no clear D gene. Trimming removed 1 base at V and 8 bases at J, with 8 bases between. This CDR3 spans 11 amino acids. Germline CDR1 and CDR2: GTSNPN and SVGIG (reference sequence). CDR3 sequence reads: CAWSAGQGYTF. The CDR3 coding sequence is TGTGCCTGGAGTGCTGGGCAGGGCTACACCTTC.

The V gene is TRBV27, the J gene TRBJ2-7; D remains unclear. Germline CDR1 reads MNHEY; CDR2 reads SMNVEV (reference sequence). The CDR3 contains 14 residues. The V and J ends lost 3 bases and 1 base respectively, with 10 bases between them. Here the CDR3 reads CASSLDGESYEQYF. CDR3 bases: TGTGCCAGCAGTTTGGACGGAGAATCCTACGAGCAGTACTTC.

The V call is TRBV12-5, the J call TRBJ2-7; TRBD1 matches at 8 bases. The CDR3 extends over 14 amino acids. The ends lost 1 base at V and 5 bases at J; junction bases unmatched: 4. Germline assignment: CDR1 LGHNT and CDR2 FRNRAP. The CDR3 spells CASGLGTGTHEQYF. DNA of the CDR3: TGTGCTAGTGGTTTGGGGACAGGGACCCACGAGCAGTACTTC.

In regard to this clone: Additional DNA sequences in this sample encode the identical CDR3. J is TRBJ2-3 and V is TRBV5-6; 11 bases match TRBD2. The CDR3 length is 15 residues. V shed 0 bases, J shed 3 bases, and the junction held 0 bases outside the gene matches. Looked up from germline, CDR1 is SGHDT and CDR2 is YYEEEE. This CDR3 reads CASSLGLAGTDTQYF. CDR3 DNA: TGTGCCAGCAGCTTGGGACTAGCGGGGACAGATACGCAGTATTTT.

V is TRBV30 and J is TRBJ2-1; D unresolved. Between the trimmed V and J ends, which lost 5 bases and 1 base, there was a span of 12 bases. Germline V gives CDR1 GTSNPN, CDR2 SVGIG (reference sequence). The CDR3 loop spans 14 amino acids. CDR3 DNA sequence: TGTGCCTGGGGAAGTCTTGGGTCCTACAATGAGCAGTTCTTC. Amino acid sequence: CAWGSLGSYNEQFF.

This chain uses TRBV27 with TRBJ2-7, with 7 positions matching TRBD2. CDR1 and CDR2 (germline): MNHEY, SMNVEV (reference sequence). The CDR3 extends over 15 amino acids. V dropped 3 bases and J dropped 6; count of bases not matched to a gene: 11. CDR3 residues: CASSLWAGVLGEQYF. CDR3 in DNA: TGTGCCAGCAGTTTGTGGGCGGGAGTCTTGGGCGAGCAGTACTTC.

The chain's CDR3 is CASSLTHSNQPQHF. CDR3 DNA: TGTGCCAGCAGCCTGACACATAGCAATCAGCCCCAGCATTTT. This chain joins TRBV28 and TRBJ1-5; no clear D. With 6 bases removed from V and 0 bases from J, the gap between germline ends came to 9 bases. The CDR3 loop spans 14 amino acids. The V gene's germline CDR1 is MDHEN and CDR2 SYDVKM. The whole variable domain, filled in from reference TRBV28 and TRBJ1-5, reads DVKVTQSSRYLVKRTGEKVFLECVQDMDHENMFWYRQDPGLGLRLIYFSYDVKMKEKGDIPEGYSVSREKKERFSLILESASTNQTSMYLCASSLTHSNQPQHFGDGTRLSIL.

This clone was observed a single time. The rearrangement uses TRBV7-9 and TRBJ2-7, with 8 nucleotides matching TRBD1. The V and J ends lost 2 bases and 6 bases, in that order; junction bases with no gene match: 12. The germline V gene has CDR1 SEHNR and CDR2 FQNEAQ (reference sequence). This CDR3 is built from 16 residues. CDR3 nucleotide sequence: TGTGCCAGCAGCTTACCGCAGGGGGCTACCTCTTTCGAGCAGTACTTC. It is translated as CASSLPQGATSFEQYF.

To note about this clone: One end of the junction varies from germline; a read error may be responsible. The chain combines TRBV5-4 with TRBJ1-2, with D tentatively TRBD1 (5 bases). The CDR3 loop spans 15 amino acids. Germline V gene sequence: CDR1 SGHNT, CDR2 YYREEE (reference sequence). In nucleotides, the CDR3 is TGTGCCAGCAGCTTGGGACAGTCATCCTACTATGGCCACACCTTC. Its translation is CASSLGQSSYYGHTF.

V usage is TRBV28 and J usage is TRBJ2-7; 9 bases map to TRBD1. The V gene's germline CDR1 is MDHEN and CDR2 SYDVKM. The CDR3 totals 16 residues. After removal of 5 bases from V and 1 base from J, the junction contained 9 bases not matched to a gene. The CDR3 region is CASSAPWTGDSYEQYF. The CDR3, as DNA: TGTGCCAGCAGTGCACCGTGGACAGGGGATTCCTACGAGCAGTACTTC.

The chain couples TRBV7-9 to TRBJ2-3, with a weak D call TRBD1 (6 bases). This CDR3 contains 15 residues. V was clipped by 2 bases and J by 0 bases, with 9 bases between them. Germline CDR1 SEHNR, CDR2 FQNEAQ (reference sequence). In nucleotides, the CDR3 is TGTGCCAGCAGCTTACCCGGACAGAGCACAGATACGCAGTATTTT. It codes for CASSLPGQSTDTQYF.

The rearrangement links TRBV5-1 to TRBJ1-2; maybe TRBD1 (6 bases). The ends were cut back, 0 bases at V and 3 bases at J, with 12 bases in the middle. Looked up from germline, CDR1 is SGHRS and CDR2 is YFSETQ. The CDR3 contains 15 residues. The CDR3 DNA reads TGCGCCAGCAGCTTGGTTACAGGGTTGGACTATGGCTACACCTTC. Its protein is CASSLVTGLDYGYTF.

CDR3 nucleotide sequence: TGTGCCAGCAGCGAGCTCACACCATACTCTGGGGCCAACGTCCTGACTTTC. Translation: CASSELTPYSGANVLTF. The chain joins TRBV11-2 to TRBJ2-6; D gene ambiguous. Per the germline V gene, CDR1 is SGHAT and CDR2 is FQNNGV. V was shortened by 5 bases and J by 0 bases, with 14 bases between the two germline ends. The CDR3 covers 17 residues.

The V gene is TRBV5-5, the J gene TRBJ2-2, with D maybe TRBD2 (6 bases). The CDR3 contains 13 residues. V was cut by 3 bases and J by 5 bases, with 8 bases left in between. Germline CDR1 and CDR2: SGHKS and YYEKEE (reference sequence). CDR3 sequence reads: CASSYGGTGELFF. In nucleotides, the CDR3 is TGTGCCAGCAGCTACGGGGGAACCGGGGAGCTGTTTTTT.

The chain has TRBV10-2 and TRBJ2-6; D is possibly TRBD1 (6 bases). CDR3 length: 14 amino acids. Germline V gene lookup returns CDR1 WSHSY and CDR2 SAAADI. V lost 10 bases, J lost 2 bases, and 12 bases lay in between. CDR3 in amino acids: CATQGQPGANVLTF. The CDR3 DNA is TGCGCCACGCAGGGGCAACCTGGGGCCAACGTCCTGACTTTC.

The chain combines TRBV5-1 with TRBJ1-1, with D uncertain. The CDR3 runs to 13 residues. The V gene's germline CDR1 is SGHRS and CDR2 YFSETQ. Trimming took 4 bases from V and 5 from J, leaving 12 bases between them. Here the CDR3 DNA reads TGCGCCAGCAGCCCGCCGGGAGGGACTGAAGCTTTCTTT. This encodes CASSPPGGTEAFF.

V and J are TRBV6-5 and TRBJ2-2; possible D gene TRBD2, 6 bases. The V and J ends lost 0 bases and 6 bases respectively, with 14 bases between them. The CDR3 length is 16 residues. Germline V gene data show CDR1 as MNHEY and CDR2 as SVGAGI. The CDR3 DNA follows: TGTGCCAGCAGTTACTCAGAGGTGCCGGGGGCCGGGGAGCTGTTTTTT. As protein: CASSYSEVPGAGELFF.

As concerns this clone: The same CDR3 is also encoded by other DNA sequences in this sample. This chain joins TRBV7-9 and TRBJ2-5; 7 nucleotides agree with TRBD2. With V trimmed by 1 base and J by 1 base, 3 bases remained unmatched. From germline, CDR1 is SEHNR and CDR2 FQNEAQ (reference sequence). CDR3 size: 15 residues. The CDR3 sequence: CASSLVGTTQETQYF. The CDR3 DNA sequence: TGTGCCAGCAGCTTAGTCGGGACTACCCAAGAGACCCAGTACTTC.